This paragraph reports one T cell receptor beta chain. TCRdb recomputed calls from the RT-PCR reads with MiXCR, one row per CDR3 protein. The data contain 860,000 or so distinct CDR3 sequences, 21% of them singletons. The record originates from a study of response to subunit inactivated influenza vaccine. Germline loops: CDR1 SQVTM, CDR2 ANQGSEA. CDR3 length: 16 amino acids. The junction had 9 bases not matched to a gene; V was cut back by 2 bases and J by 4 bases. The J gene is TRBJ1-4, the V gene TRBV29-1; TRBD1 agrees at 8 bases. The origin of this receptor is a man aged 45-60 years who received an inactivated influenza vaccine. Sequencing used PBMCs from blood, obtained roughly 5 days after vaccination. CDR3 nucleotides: TGCAGCGTTGAACGCCCAGGGACAGGCGATAATGAAAAACTGTTTTTT. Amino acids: CSVERPGTGDNEKLFF.